One and the same sample provided the 29 T cell receptor beta chains below, sequenced in a study of blood T cell repertoires in COVID-19. Assay: immunoSEQ multiplex PCR; the TCRdb copy retains only in-frame clones and omits some. The sample has some 670,000 clones; 85% to 90% are singletons. The sequenced material came from peripheral blood. These TCRs come from a woman aged 18-29 years with acute or convalescent COVID-19.

J is TRBJ1-4 and V is TRBV7-8, with D maybe TRBD1 (6 bases). This CDR3 is 18 amino acids long. In germline, CDR1 is SGHVS, CDR2 FQNEAQ. The ends were cut back, 1 base at V and 3 bases at J, with 18 bases in the middle. In DNA form, the CDR3 reads TGTGCCAGCAGCTTAGGTGGGGGGGCGCGGATAGCTAATGAAAAACTGTTTTTT. As protein: CASSLGGGARIANEKLFF.

This chain joins TRBV30 and TRBJ2-7; 11 nucleotides align to TRBD2. Germline values: CDR1 GTSNPN, CDR2 SVGIG (reference sequence). This CDR3 is 15 amino acids long. Germline trimming cut 3 bases from V and 2 bases from J; bases unmatched to any gene: 6. The CDR3 sequence is CAWRGLAESPYEQYF. DNA for the CDR3: TGTGCCTGGAGGGGACTAGCGGAATCACCCTACGAGCAGTACTTC.

The chain couples TRBV29-1 to TRBJ2-2; D is undetermined. The length of the CDR3 is 14 residues. Germline assignment: CDR1 SQVTM and CDR2 ANQGSEA. Trimming removed 4 bases at V and 0 bases at J, with 9 bases between. The CDR3 reads CSVAVQTNTGELFF. The CDR3 nucleotides read TGCAGCGTTGCTGTGCAGACGAACACCGGGGAGCTGTTTTTT.

The V gene is TRBV12-3 or TRBV12-4, the J gene TRBJ2-1; no clear D. V shed 3 bases and J shed 8 bases, with 11 bases lying between them. This CDR3 is 13 amino acids long. The CDR3 coding sequence is TGTGCCAGCAGTTTGGCTAGTACGGATGAGCAGTTCTTC. It codes for CASSLASTDEQFF.

The DNA of the CDR3 is TGTGCCAGCAGTTTCGCCGGGAGGTGGGCAATGACCTACAATGAGCAGTTCTTC. Translation: CASSFAGRWAMTYNEQFF. V and J are TRBV28 and TRBJ2-1; 7 bases align to TRBD2. The CDR3 covers 18 residues. The germline V gene has CDR1 MDHEN and CDR2 SYDVKM. V gave up 3 bases and J gave up 2 bases; unmatched junction bases: 13.

The table lists this clone with a few counts. The gene calls are TRBV5-1 and TRBJ1-2; a weak D match, TRBD1 (6 bases). The CDR3 length is 13 residues. Germline V gives CDR1 SGHRS, CDR2 YFSETQ. The ends were cut back, 0 bases at V and 3 bases at J, with 6 bases in the middle. The CDR3 is CASSLAGDYGYTF. The CDR3 DNA reads as TGCGCCAGCAGCTTGGCAGGGGACTATGGCTACACCTTC.

The chain links TRBV6-5 to TRBJ1-6; 9 bases are shared with TRBD1. CDR3 length equals 15 residues. J lost 7 bases, V lost 7 bases, and 8 bases had no gene match. The germline gives CDR1 MNHEY, CDR2 SVGAGI. CDR3 nucleotides: TGTGCCAGCACCCGAGGAGGACAGGGGAATTCACCCCTCCACTTT. It codes for CASTRGGQGNSPLHF.

The CDR3, as DNA: TGCGCCAGCAGCCCCTACAGTTTCAATCAGCCCCAGCATTTT. This encodes CASSPYSFNQPQHF. J is TRBJ1-5 and V is TRBV5-1; D gene uncertain. Germline V gene lookup returns CDR1 SGHRS and CDR2 YFSETQ. Trimming left V 4 bases short and J 3 bases short, with 11 bases between. The CDR3 is 14 amino acids.

The CDR3 coding sequence is TGTGCCAGCAGTTACAGGGGAGGTTATGAAAAACTGTTTTTT. This encodes CASSYRGGYEKLFF. The chain recombines TRBV6-6 with TRBJ1-4, with D maybe TRBD1 (5 bases). CDR1 and CDR2 (germline): MNHNY, SVGAGI (reference sequence). Trimming cost V 2 bases and J 6 bases, with 10 bases left between them. CDR3 length: 14 residues.

This chain uses TRBV9 with TRBJ1-4; 7 nucleotides agree with TRBD1. The CDR3 consists of 16 residues. After removal of 3 bases from V and 5 bases from J, the junction contained 10 bases not matched to a gene. Germline V gives CDR1 SGDLS, CDR2 YYNGEE. The CDR3 DNA sequence: TGTGCCAGCAGCGGAACCGGACAGGAGGTGAATGAAAAACTGTTTTTT. Translation: CASSGTGQEVNEKLFF.

This rearrangement joins TRBV6-1 to TRBJ1-6, with unresolved D. Germline CDR1 and CDR2: MNHNS and SASEGT. The ends were cut back, 2 bases at V and 9 bases at J, with 14 bases in the middle. The length of the CDR3 is 15 residues. The CDR3 loop is CASSESWVGSSPLHF. The CDR3 region has the DNA TGTGCCAGCAGTGAATCTTGGGTAGGGAGTTCACCCCTCCACTTT.

The V and J genes are TRBV5-6 and TRBJ2-7; 8 nucleotides line up with TRBD2. Germline CDR1 is SGHDT and CDR2 is YYEEEE. The CDR3 spans 15 residues. Trimming removed 5 bases from V and 4 bases from J; junction bases left unmatched: 11. The CDR3 DNA reads TGTGCCAGCAGTTACGATGCGGGGGGAAATTACGAGCAGTACTTC. Its protein is CASSYDAGGNYEQYF.

This chain uses TRBV3-1 (or the pseudogene TRBV3-2) with TRBJ1-4; a weak D match, TRBD1 (5 bases). Germline V lookup: CDR1 LGHDT, CDR2 YNNKEL (reference sequence). The CDR3 sequence is 15 residues long. Trimming took 1 base from V and 4 from J, leaving 10 bases between them. The CDR3 here is CASSQGRRGNEKLFF. The CDR3 bases are TGTGCCAGCAGCCAAGGGAGGAGGGGTAATGAAAAACTGTTTTTT.

This clone has just one count. The chain carries TRBV21-1 and TRBJ1-1. TRBV21-1 is a listed pseudogene. The CDR3 runs to 16 residues. The CDR3 sequence: CASSKGRLPGAPEAFF. The CDR3 region has the DNA TGTGCCAGCAGCAAAGGGAGGTTGCCGGGAGCCCCTGAAGCTTTCTTT.

This clone has a handful of counts. The chain employs TRBV11-2 and TRBJ1-3; D unresolved. This CDR3 has 15 amino acids. The germline V and J ends were trimmed by 3 bases and 0 bases, with 9 bases remaining between them. CDR1 is SGHAT and CDR2 is FQNNGV in the germline V gene. In DNA form, the CDR3 reads TGTGCCAGCAGCTTGGGCCAGAGCTCTGGAAACACCATATATTTT. Its translation: CASSLGQSSGNTIYF.

V and J are TRBV5-1 and TRBJ2-7, with D hard to call. This CDR3 region has 14 residues. CDR1 SGHRS and CDR2 YFSETQ come from the germline V gene. Trimming removed 5 bases from V and 0 bases from J, with 12 bases in between. The chain's CDR3 is CASRYHPSSYEQYF. CDR3 in DNA: TGCGCCAGCAGATACCACCCCAGCTCCTACGAGCAGTACTTC.

There are a few counts of this clone. The chain carries TRBV5-6 and TRBJ1-2; no firm D call. V lost 3 bases to trimming and J lost 3 bases, with 9 bases between them. This CDR3 comprises 13 residues. Germline CDR1 SGHDT, CDR2 YYEEEE. The chain's CDR3 is CASSYGRYYGYTF. Here the CDR3 DNA reads TGTGCCAGCAGCTATGGCAGGTACTATGGCTACACCTTC.

The CDR3 loop reads CASSPPDRGSTGELFF. CDR3 in DNA: TGTGCCAGCTCACCTCCGGACAGGGGGAGCACCGGGGAGCTGTTTTTT. V and J are TRBV18 and TRBJ2-2; 10 bases fit TRBD1. Trimming cost V 3 bases and J 4 bases; bases outside gene matches: 5. The CDR3 spans 16 residues. Germline CDR1 and CDR2: KGHSH and LQKENI.

J is TRBJ2-3 and V is TRBV6-5, with 9 nucleotides matching TRBD2. Unmatched junction bases numbered 4, after V lost 4 bases and J lost 5 bases. From germline, CDR1 is MNHEY and CDR2 SVGAGI. This CDR3 is 14 amino acids long. As DNA, the CDR3 is TGTGCCAGCAGTTCCGCGGGGGGGCAAGATACGCAGTATTTT. Protein: CASSSAGGQDTQYF.

The V gene is TRBV23-1, the J gene TRBJ1-5; TRBD1 is a possible D gene (6 bases). TRBV23-1 is annotated as an ORF whose role is uncertain. The V and J ends lost 0 bases and 2 bases respectively, with 14 bases between them. The CDR3 runs 17 residues. CDR3 DNA sequence: TGCGCCAGCAGTCAATCGAGCTGCGGGGGCCGCAATCAGCCCCAGCATTTT. Its translation: CASSQSSCGGRNQPQHF.

The J gene is TRBJ2-7, the V gene TRBV5-8; the D is unclear. CDR1 is SGHTS and CDR2 is YDEGEE in the germline V gene. The CDR3 runs to 15 residues. Trimming removed 1 base from V and 2 bases from J, with 13 bases in between. CDR3 nucleotides: TGTGCCAGCAGCTTGAGCCAACTCTTAACCTACGAGCAGTACTTC. Protein product: CASSLSQLLTYEQYF.

The chain is built from TRBV20-1 and TRBJ1-5, with D unresolved. From germline, CDR1 is DFQATT and CDR2 SNEGSKA (reference sequence). This CDR3 spans 15 amino acids. V was clipped by 3 bases and J by 6 bases, with 18 bases between them. CDR3 loop: CSASLKGRTGQPQHF. DNA of the CDR3: TGCAGTGCTAGTTTGAAAGGGAGAACTGGTCAGCCCCAGCATTTT.

The chain joins TRBV12-3 or TRBV12-4 to TRBJ2-2, with TRBD1 matching over 7 bases. The CDR3 extends over 13 amino acids. The ends lost 11 bases at V and 3 bases at J; junction bases unmatched: 6. Here the CDR3 reads CASDRVDTGELFF. CDR3 nucleotide sequence: TGTGCCTCCGACAGGGTTGACACCGGGGAGCTGTTTTTT.

The J gene is TRBJ2-7, the V gene TRBV12-5, with TRBD1 identical over 9 bases. The length of the CDR3 is 16 residues. Looked up from germline, CDR1 is LGHNT and CDR2 is FRNRAP. The V gene end was trimmed by 6 bases and the J gene end by 4 bases; junction bases not matched to a gene: 13. The CDR3 is CASGPRQQGAAYEQYF. CDR3 coding DNA: TGTGCTAGTGGACCCCGCCAACAGGGGGCGGCGTACGAGCAGTACTTC.

The table lists this clone with a count of one. The V gene is TRBV7-2, the J gene TRBJ1-2; 7 nucleotides agree with TRBD1. Trimming cost V 1 base and J 8 bases; bases outside gene matches: 13. The CDR3 totals 16 residues. Germline-derived CDR1 and CDR2 are SGHTA and FQGNSA. CDR3 residues: CASSLGGRDRVGGYTF. CDR3 nucleotides: TGTGCCAGCAGCTTAGGGGGCCGGGACAGAGTGGGAGGCTACACCTTC. Supplemented by reference TRBV7-2 and TRBJ1-2, the full variable domain reads GAGVSQSPSNKVTEKGKDVELRCDPISGHTALYWYRQSLGQGLEFLIYFQGNSAPDKSGLPSDRFSAERTGGSVSTLTIQRTQQEDSAVYLCASSLGGRDRVGGYTFGSGTRLTVV.

The chain is built from TRBV7-9 and TRBJ2-1; 10 positions match TRBD2. This CDR3 contains 16 residues. J lost 2 bases, V lost 5 bases, and 6 bases had no gene match. The germline V gene has CDR1 SEHNR and CDR2 FQNEAQ (reference sequence). CDR3 coding DNA: TGTGCCAGCAGCCCCCTAGCGGGGGAAGCCTACAATGAGCAGTTCTTC. It is translated as CASSPLAGEAYNEQFF.

The CDR3 DNA reads TGTGCCAGCTCACCGGTAACAGGGGAAAACGAGCAGTACTTC. It translates to CASSPVTGENEQYF. This chain connects TRBV18 to TRBJ2-7, with TRBD1 matching over 7 bases. The trim removed 3 bases at V and 5 bases at J, leaving 7 bases unmatched. This CDR3 is 14 amino acids long. The germline V gene has CDR1 KGHSH and CDR2 LQKENI. Based on the CDR3 plus reference TRBV18 and TRBJ2-7, the full variable domain is NAGVMQNPRHLVRRRGQEARLRCSPMKGHSHVYWYRQLPEEGLKFMVYLQKENIIDESGMPKERFSAEFPKEGPSILRIQQVVRGDSAAYFCASSPVTGENEQYFGPGTRLTVT.

The chain couples TRBV6-6 to TRBJ2-7; 9 bases match TRBD1. V lost 6 bases to trimming and J lost 2 bases; unmatched junction nucleotides: 8. CDR3 size: 15 residues. Per germline, CDR1 MNHNY and CDR2 SVGAGI (reference sequence). The CDR3 spells CASRVLGTGTYEQYF. The CDR3 nucleotides are TGTGCCAGCAGAGTTTTGGGGACAGGGACCTACGAGCAGTACTTC.

This sequence joins TRBV7-8 and TRBJ1-2, with 9 bases matching TRBD1. V was clipped by 5 bases and J by 3 bases; unmatched bases: 7. This CDR3 region has 15 residues. In germline, CDR1 is SGHVS, CDR2 FQNEAQ. CDR3 coding DNA: TGTGCCAGCAGCCCTTACAGGGGGCGCGACTATGGCTACACCTTC. The encoded protein is CASSPYRGRDYGYTF.